This T cell receptor (beta chain) was recorded in a study of graft-versus-host responses after intestinal transplantation. Study results and caveats: Association was observed between peak circulating GvH clone levels and early post-transplant HvG declines. Researchers found GvH clones in recipient marrow, and some showed up first in ileum or blood.

Researchers placed roughly 200,000 CFSE-labeled responder cells in culture with roughly 200,000 irradiated, violet-dye-labeled stimulator cells. This clone was counted a few times. Germline assignment: CDR1 LNHDA and CDR2 SQIVND (reference sequence). V shed 4 bases and J shed 2 bases, with 12 bases lying between them. The length of the CDR3 is 14 residues. Measured with immunoSEQ multiplex PCR; TCRdb has only the in-frame clones, and not every one. The sample lists 15,000 to 17,000 clones; more than 25% were seen once. The clonotype comes from a human patient who received an intestinal transplant. The rearrangement uses TRBV19 and TRBJ2-7; no firm D call. Sequences were derived from alloreactive CD4+ T cells from a mixed lymphocyte reaction culture, sampled before intestinal transplant. The subset is: CFSE-low proliferating T cells sorted from approximately six-day pre-transplant mixed lymphocyte reaction (GvH or HvG direction). The CDR3 is CASSTGPVPYEQYF. The CDR3 DNA reads TGTGCCAGTAGTACCGGCCCGGTCCCCTACGAGCAGTACTTC.